The 20 T cell receptor beta chains listed next were all sequenced from one sample in a study of blood T cell repertoires in COVID-19. The assay was immunoSEQ multiplex PCR, and TCRdb's table has in-frame clones only and misses some. The repertoire consists of fewer than 300,000 clones, with approximately 84% occurring once and the leading ten covering more than 1.1%. Sequencing was carried out using peripheral blood. The receptor set was obtained from a human donor with COVID-19, enrolled during active disease. The donor label of this sample is uncertain.

The chain recombines TRBV12-3 or TRBV12-4 with TRBJ1-4; D not certain. Trimming stripped 6 bases from V and 10 bases from J, with 9 bases between. The CDR3 has 11 amino acids. CDR3 bases: TGTGCCAGCAGCCAAGAGGGAAAACTGTTTTTT. It yields the protein CASSQEGKLFF.

The chain employs TRBV7-9 and TRBJ2-1; tentatively, D is TRBD1 (6 bases). There are 13 residues in the CDR3. V was trimmed by 5 bases and J by 8 bases, leaving 13 bases between them. Germline lookup yields CDR1 SEHNR and CDR2 FQNEAQ (reference sequence). Here the CDR3 reads CASSQGLGYEQFF. CDR3 nucleotides: TGTGCCAGCAGCCAGGGGCTGGGGTATGAGCAGTTCTTC.

The chain is built from TRBV2 and TRBJ2-1; possibly TRBD2 for D (6 bases). The CDR3 is 14 residues long. Germline CDR1 SNHLY, CDR2 FYNNEI. V lost 8 bases and J 8 bases, leaving 19 bases between the germline ends. The CDR3 loop reads CASGRLGLGDEQFF. Here the CDR3 DNA reads TGTGCCAGCGGAAGACTAGGCCTCGGGGATGAGCAGTTCTTC.

The chain recombines TRBV5-1 with TRBJ2-5, with D possibly matching TRBD2 (6 bases). Germline-derived CDR1 and CDR2 are SGHRS and YFSETQ. V lost 4 bases and J lost 2, with 9 bases in between. The CDR3 is 13 amino acids. This CDR3 is CASSGLAQETQYF. The CDR3 coding sequence is TGCGCCAGCAGCGGGCTAGCGCAAGAGACCCAGTACTTC. Combining the CDR3 with reference TRBV5-1 and TRBJ2-5 gives the whole variable domain KAGVTQTPRYLIKTRGQQVTLSCSPISGHRSVSWYQQTPGQGLQFLFEYFSETQRNKGNFPGRFSGRQFSNSRSEMNVSTLELGDSALYLCASSGLAQETQYFGPGTRLLVL.

This clone is a singleton in its sample. The chain is built from TRBV5-4 and TRBJ1-6; 9 bases fit TRBD1. The CDR3 covers 14 residues. J gave up 8 bases and V 4 bases, and 4 bases lay outside the gene matches. Germline V gene sequence: CDR1 SGHNT, CDR2 YYREEE (reference sequence). The CDR3 loop reads CASSGQGSHSPLHF. Here the CDR3 DNA reads TGTGCCAGCAGCGGACAGGGGTCGCATTCACCCCTCCACTTT.

The rearrangement links TRBV29-1 to TRBJ2-1, with TRBD2 identical over 13 bases. This CDR3 comprises 14 residues. Germline assignment: CDR1 SQVTM and CDR2 ANQGSEA. V trimming: 4 bases; J trimming: 3 bases; junction bases outside the gene matches: 0. CDR3: CSVGTSGGYNEQFF. DNA of the CDR3: TGCAGCGTTGGGACTAGCGGGGGCTACAATGAGCAGTTCTTC.

This clone appeared a single time. V gene TRBV29-1 combines with J gene TRBJ1-1; no reliable D call. Trimming took 1 base from V and 3 from J, leaving 9 bases between them. The germline V gene has CDR1 SQVTM and CDR2 ANQGSEA. The CDR3 covers 13 residues. CDR3 residues: CSVEGSQDTEAFF. DNA for the CDR3: TGCAGCGTTGAAGGGTCCCAGGACACTGAAGCTTTCTTT. Supplemented by reference TRBV29-1 and TRBJ1-1, the full variable domain reads SAVISQKPSRDICQRGTSLTIQCQVDSQVTMMFWYRQQPGQSLTLIATANQGSEATYESGFVIDKFPISRPNLTFSTLTVSNMSPEDSSIYLCSVEGSQDTEAFFGQGTRLTVV.

This chain joins TRBV28 and TRBJ1-2; 10 bases agree with TRBD1. CDR1 is MDHEN, CDR2 SYDVKM, per germline. V shed 4 bases, J shed 7 bases, and the junction held 6 bases outside the gene matches. The CDR3 sequence is 14 residues long. The CDR3 sequence is CASSSGTGVGGYTF. The CDR3 DNA reads as TGTGCCAGCAGTTCGGGGACAGGGGTGGGTGGCTACACCTTC.

The chain couples TRBV30 to TRBJ1-1; 7 bases align to TRBD1. CDR3 length: 14 amino acids. In germline, CDR1 is GTSNPN, CDR2 SVGIG (reference sequence). After removal of 4 bases from V and 0 bases from J, the junction contained 5 bases not matched to a gene. The CDR3 spells CAWTLGQLNTEAFF. The CDR3 DNA is TGTGCCTGGACCTTGGGACAGCTGAACACTGAAGCTTTCTTT.

V usage is TRBV30 and J usage is TRBJ1-1; TRBD1 matches at 12 bases. J was trimmed by 6 bases and V by 5 bases; bases with no gene match: 13. The CDR3 loop spans 16 amino acids. Germline V gene data show CDR1 as GTSNPN and CDR2 as SVGIG (reference sequence). CDR3 DNA: TGTGCCTGGGCGGGGGACAGGGGGCCCGGGGTCGCTGAAGCTTTCTTT. Translation: CAWAGDRGPGVAEAFF.

The chain couples TRBV3-1 (or the pseudogene TRBV3-2) to TRBJ2-7; TRBD2 matches 8 bases. Trimming at V came to 3 bases and at J to 3 bases, leaving 7 bases not matched to a gene. Germline V CDR1 and CDR2: LGHDT, YNNKEL (reference sequence). The CDR3 length is 15 residues. This CDR3 reads CASSQGLDSLYEQYF. CDR3 in DNA: TGTGCCAGCAGCCAGGGACTAGATTCCCTCTACGAGCAGTACTTC.

Worth noting for this clone: In the same sample, other DNA sequences code for this CDR3. This rearrangement joins TRBV19 to TRBJ1-5; 7 bases are shared with TRBD1. V dropped 4 bases and J dropped 6; count of bases not matched to a gene: 3. This CDR3 comprises 13 residues. CDR1 is LNHDA and CDR2 is SQIVND in the germline V gene (reference sequence). In DNA form, the CDR3 reads TGTGCCAGTAGTACTCAGGGGGGTCAGCCCCAGCATTTT. This translates into CASSTQGGQPQHF.

This chain links TRBV28 with TRBJ1-6, with D perhaps TRBD1 (5 bases). Looked up from germline, CDR1 is MDHEN and CDR2 is SYDVKM. The V end lost 11 bases, the J end lost 4 bases, and 21 bases lay between the germline ends. This CDR3 comprises 16 residues. The DNA for the CDR3 is TGTGCCTCAAGGCCCGGGCAGGGACTTTATAATTCACCCCTCCACTTT. Encoded protein: CASRPGQGLYNSPLHF.

The chain carries TRBV5-4 and TRBJ2-3; 14 bases map to TRBD2. There are 18 residues in the CDR3. Germline V lookup: CDR1 SGHNT, CDR2 YYREEE (reference sequence). The V gene end was trimmed by 4 bases and the J gene end by 3 bases; junction bases not matched to a gene: 10. The CDR3 here is CASSMTSGRAPTTDTQYF. The CDR3 DNA sequence: TGTGCCAGCAGCATGACTAGCGGGAGGGCCCCTACGACAGATACGCAGTATTTT.

The gene calls are TRBV2 and TRBJ1-1; D may be TRBD1 (6 bases). This CDR3 is built from 14 residues. Germline loops: CDR1 SNHLY, CDR2 FYNNEI. Trimming took 0 bases from V and 4 from J, leaving 9 bases between them. The CDR3 DNA sequence: TGTGCCAGCAGTGAAGCACGGGACATCACTGAAGCTTTCTTT. Its translation is CASSEARDITEAFF.

V is TRBV7-9 and J is TRBJ1-1; D is perhaps TRBD1 (5 bases). V lost 1 base and J 7 bases, leaving 10 bases between the germline ends. Germline-derived CDR1 and CDR2 are SEHNR and FQNEAQ (reference sequence). The CDR3 is made up of 13 amino acids. DNA of the CDR3: TGTGCCAGCAGCTTAGTCCCCAGGGATGAAGCTTTCTTT. Residues: CASSLVPRDEAFF.

As to this clone: The same CDR3 also results from other DNA sequences found in this sample. V usage is TRBV11-3 and J usage is TRBJ1-1, with 7 positions matching TRBD1. Germline V CDR1 and CDR2: SGHNT, YENEEA. The ends lost 1 base at V and 2 bases at J; junction bases unmatched: 1. The CDR3 runs to 14 residues. CDR3 amino acids: CASSLGQGNTEAFF. The CDR3 DNA follows: TGTGCCAGCAGCTTAGGACAGGGAAACACTGAAGCTTTCTTT.

This clone was observed once. The chain uses TRBV5-1 and TRBJ2-1; the match to TRBD2 covers 7 bases. CDR3 length: 16 residues. CDR1 is SGHRS, CDR2 YFSETQ, per germline. J gave up 1 base and V 4 bases, and 8 bases lay outside the gene matches. The CDR3 spells CASSLTGGGSYNEQFF. DNA of the CDR3: TGCGCCAGCAGCCTTACGGGAGGAGGATCCTACAATGAGCAGTTCTTC.

A remark on this clone: The sample carries other DNA sequences with the same CDR3. V and J are TRBV3-1 (or the pseudogene TRBV3-2) and TRBJ1-5; D call uncertain. The CDR3 is 14 residues long. The germline V gene has CDR1 LGHDT and CDR2 YNNKEL (reference sequence). V shed 1 base and J shed 1 base, with 5 bases lying between them. The CDR3 DNA sequence: TGTGCCAGCAGCCAAGGCAGGAGCAATCAGCCCCAGCATTTT. Translating it yields CASSQGRSNQPQHF.

The chain is built from TRBV11-2 and TRBJ2-5, with a tentative D call TRBD2 (6 bases). The CDR3 is 14 amino acids. V lost 4 bases to trimming and J lost 7 bases, with 16 bases between them. CDR1 and CDR2 from the germline V gene are SGHAT and FQNNGV. The CDR3 nucleotides are TGTGCCAGCAGCTCACTGTTTGGGGAGGCGACCCAGTACTTC. Protein product: CASSSLFGEATQYF. Together with reference TRBV11-2 and TRBJ2-5, the CDR3 gives the full variable domain: EAGVAQSPRYKIIEKRQSVAFWCNPISGHATLYWYQQILGQGPKLLIQFQNNGVVDDSQLPKDRFSAERLKGVDSTLKIQPAKLEDSAVYLCASSSLFGEATQYFGPGTRLLVL.